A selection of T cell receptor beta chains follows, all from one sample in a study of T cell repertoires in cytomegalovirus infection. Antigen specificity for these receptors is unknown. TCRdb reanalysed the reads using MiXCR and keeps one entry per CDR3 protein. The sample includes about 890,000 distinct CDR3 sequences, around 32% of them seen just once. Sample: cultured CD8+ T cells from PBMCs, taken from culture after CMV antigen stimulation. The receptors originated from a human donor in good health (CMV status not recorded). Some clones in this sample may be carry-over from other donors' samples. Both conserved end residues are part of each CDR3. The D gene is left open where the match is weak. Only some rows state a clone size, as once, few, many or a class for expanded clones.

DNA: TGTGCCAGCATTTCACAGGGAGAGGTCAGGACCGGGGAGCTGTTTTTT; CDR3: CASISQGEVRTGELFF; D: .; J: TRBJ2-2; size: few; V: TRBV6-6
DNA: TGCGCCAGCAGCCAAGAAGGGCAGGGACAGAGCCTAAATGAGCAGTTCTTC; CDR3: CASSQEGQGQSLNEQFF; D: TRBD1; J: TRBJ2-1; size: few; V: TRBV4-1
DNA: TGTGCCAGCAGTTTATTCTTGGGTTTTGGCTACACCTTC; CDR3: CASSLFLGFGYTF; D: .; J: TRBJ1-2; size: .; V: TRBV28
DNA: TGTGCCAGCAGCTTAGTCAGGAAATACAATGAGCAGTTCTTC; CDR3: CASSLVRKYNEQFF; D: .; J: TRBJ2-1; size: many; V: TRBV7-8
DNA: TGTGCCAGCAGTGAAGCCCCGGACAGGGACTACAATGAGCAGTTCTTC; CDR3: CASSEAPDRDYNEQFF; D: TRBD1; J: TRBJ2-1; size: .; V: TRBV2
DNA: TGTGCCAGCAGCCAAGACGTTTTCGACAGGGAAGAGACCCAGTACTTC; CDR3: CASSQDVFDREETQYF; D: TRBD1; J: TRBJ2-5; size: .; V: TRBV4-1
DNA: TGTGCCAGCTCCCTGGTGGGAGGGCGCGGCGAGCAGTACTTC; CDR3: CASSLVGGRGEQYF; D: TRBD2; J: TRBJ2-7; size: .; V: TRBV27
DNA: TGTGCCAGCAGCTTAGTGGAGGGGAGCTCCTATAATTCACCCCTCCACTTT; CDR3: CASSLVEGSSYNSPLHF; D: .; J: TRBJ1-6; size: many; V: TRBV7-2
DNA: TGCGCCAGCAGTGAGTGGGCCTCCTACGAGCAGTACTTC; CDR3: CASSEWASYEQYF; D: .; J: TRBJ2-7; size: .; V: TRBV10-2
DNA: TGTGCCAGCAGCTTAGCGAGGCAGACGAACACCGGGGAGCTGTTTTTT; CDR3: CASSLARQTNTGELFF; D: .; J: TRBJ2-2; size: many; V: TRBV7-9
DNA: TGTGCCACCAGCAGACCCGGACAGGGAGGGGATGAGCAGTTCTTC; CDR3: CATSRPGQGGDEQFF; D: .; J: TRBJ2-1; size: few; V: TRBV15
DNA: TGTGCCAGCAGCGCATCTAGCGGGGGGGACAATGAGCAGTTCTTC; CDR3: CASSASSGGDNEQFF; D: TRBD2; J: TRBJ2-1; size: many; V: TRBV7-9
DNA: TGTGCCAGCAGCCCGTTGGCGGGGGTCCTCCAAGAGACCCAGTACTTC; CDR3: CASSPLAGVLQETQYF; D: TRBD2; J: TRBJ2-5; size: .; V: TRBV6-2/TRBV6-3
DNA: TGTGCCACCAGCGTGGGGCCAGGGCCCGCGATGGACACCGGGGAGCTGTTTTTT; CDR3: CATSVGPGPAMDTGELFF; D: .; J: TRBJ2-2; size: few; V: TRBV24-1
DNA: TGTGCCAGCAGCTTGGTGGCCGGGACAGGGCGAGAGCAGTACTTC; CDR3: CASSLVAGTGREQYF; D: TRBD1; J: TRBJ2-7; size: .; V: TRBV5-5
DNA: TGTGCCAGCAGCCCCGGGACAACGACCGGGGAGCTGTTTTTT; CDR3: CASSPGTTTGELFF; D: .; J: TRBJ2-2; size: .; V: TRBV5-4
DNA: TGTGCCAGCAGTTACAGGGGCCATTCACCCCTCCACTTT; CDR3: CASSYRGHSPLHF; D: .; J: TRBJ1-6; size: .; V: TRBV6-5
DNA: TGTGCCAGTAGTCCCCGACTAGCGGGGTACAATGAGCAGTTCTTC; CDR3: CASSPRLAGYNEQFF; D: TRBD2; J: TRBJ2-1; size: .; V: TRBV19
DNA: TGTGCCAGCAGTTACGGACAGGGGCTGAACACTGAAGCTTTCTTT; CDR3: CASSYGQGLNTEAFF; D: TRBD1; J: TRBJ1-1; size: few; V: TRBV6-2/TRBV6-3
DNA: TGTGCCAGCAGCCCAGGACAGGGGGCATGGAACACTGAAGCTTTCTTT; CDR3: CASSPGQGAWNTEAFF; D: TRBD1; J: TRBJ1-1; size: few; V: TRBV13
DNA: TGTGCCAGCAGTGACGGCGGGGGGGCAGATACGCAGTATTTT; CDR3: CASSDGGGADTQYF; D: TRBD2; J: TRBJ2-3; size: many; V: TRBV6-4
DNA: TGTGCCAGCAGCCCGGAGCGGGGGAGCTCCTACAATGAGCAGTTCTTC; CDR3: CASSPERGSSYNEQFF; D: TRBD2; J: TRBJ2-1; size: .; V: TRBV13